Below are 19 T cell receptor beta chains sequenced from a single sample in a study of blood T cell repertoires in COVID-19 (dated by TCRdb to 2018 to 2020). Library preparation used the immunoSEQ multiplex PCR assay. The table was pulled from immuneACCESS by TCRdb, which kept in-frame rearrangements only. Such tables lose some clones; where checked, under half of the loss comes from unresolved V genes, and the rest has no known cause. The sample table records some 130,000 clones; approximately 80% of these occur just once. The ten largest account for over 15% of the sample. The specimen sequenced was peripheral blood. The receptor set was obtained from a woman aged 45-65 years with acute or convalescent COVID-19.

The CDR3 here is CASSIGLATDTQYF. The CDR3 nucleotides are TGTGCCAGTAGTATTGGACTAGCCACAGATACGCAGTATTTT. V is TRBV19 and J is TRBJ2-3; 8 bases align to TRBD2. This CDR3 spans 14 amino acids. Germline CDR1 reads LNHDA; CDR2 reads SQIVND (reference sequence). J gave up 2 bases and V 3 bases, and 1 base lay outside the gene matches.

The genes are TRBV3-1 (or the pseudogene TRBV3-2) and TRBJ2-7, with D unclear. The CDR3 covers 11 residues. CDR1 and CDR2 (germline): LGHDT, YNNKEL (reference sequence). The ends were cut back, 4 bases at V and 3 bases at J, with 4 bases in the middle. The CDR3 nucleotides are TGTGCCAGCAGCCGGAGCTACGAGCAGTACTTC. This gives the protein CASSRSYEQYF.

This clone was seen more than once but under ten times. Mismatch with germline at one junction end may stem from a read error. The chain joins TRBV7-3 to TRBJ2-2, with 13 bases aligning to TRBD2. This CDR3 region has 18 residues. The V gene's germline CDR1 is SGHTA and CDR2 FQGTGA. The CDR3 region is CASSSPTSGGAKTGELFF. In nucleotides, the CDR3 is TGTGCCAGCAGCTCACCCACTAGCGGGGGGGCGAAAACCGGGGAGCTGTTTTTT. Full variable domain (rest looked up from reference TRBV7-3 and TRBJ2-2): GAGVSQTPSNKVTEKGKYVELRCDPISGHTALYWYRQSLGQGPEFLIYFQGTGAADDSGLPNDRFFAVRPEGSVSTLKIQRTERGDSAVYLCASSSPTSGGAKTGELFFGEGSRLTVL.

This rearrangement joins TRBV19 to TRBJ1-6; TRBD1 matches 9 bases. The CDR3 is 16 residues long. The V and J ends lost 4 bases and 8 bases, in that order; junction bases with no gene match: 9. Germline CDR1 reads LNHDA; CDR2 reads SQIVND (reference sequence). The CDR3 sequence: CASSNLRDREDSPLHF. The CDR3 DNA is TGTGCCAGTAGTAATCTTCGGGACAGGGAAGATTCACCCCTCCACTTT. Together with reference TRBV19 and TRBJ1-6, the CDR3 gives the full variable domain: DGGITQSPKYLFRKEGQNVTLSCEQNLNHDAMYWYRQDPGQGLRLIYYSQIVNDFQKGDIAEGYSVSREKKESFPLTVTSAQKNPTAFYLCASSNLRDREDSPLHFGNGTRLTVT.

The chain links TRBV12-5 to TRBJ1-5, with D maybe TRBD1 (6 bases). The CDR3 sequence is 17 residues long. The germline CDR1 and CDR2 sequences are LGHNT and FRNRAP. V lost 3 bases and J 0 bases, leaving 15 bases between the germline ends. The CDR3 bases are TGTGCTAGTGGTTTTACCGTACAGGGCTATAGCAATCAGCCCCAGCATTTT. Its protein is CASGFTVQGYSNQPQHF.

This clone has just one count. CDR3 DNA: TGTGCCAGCAGCTTGAGATCCGGGACCGGGGAGCTGTTTTTT. This gives the protein CASSLRSGTGELFF. V is TRBV5-8 and J is TRBJ2-2; D not certain. Germline V gene data show CDR1 as SGHTS and CDR2 as YDEGEE. The CDR3 spans 14 residues. The V gene lost 1 base and the J gene lost 5 bases, with 9 bases spanning the gap.

The chain recombines TRBV15 with TRBJ1-6, with D maybe TRBD1 (6 bases). This CDR3 spans 15 amino acids. Trimming left V 6 bases short and J 8 bases short, with 17 bases between. Germline CDR1 LNHNV, CDR2 YYDKDF (reference sequence). The CDR3 loop reads CATSPGGAWDSPLHF. The DNA for the CDR3 is TGTGCCACCAGTCCTGGGGGCGCTTGGGATTCACCCCTCCACTTT.

The chain joins TRBV24-1 to TRBJ2-2; TRBD2 matches at 9 bases. The CDR3 covers 16 residues. Germline V CDR1 and CDR2: KGHDR, SFDVKD. V was clipped by 10 bases and J by 3 bases; unmatched bases: 11. The CDR3 nucleotides read TGTGCCACTAACGATGCGGGGGGGCCCGACACCGGGGAGCTGTTTTTT. This encodes CATNDAGGPDTGELFF.

The V call is TRBV7-3, the J call TRBJ1-1, with 8 bases lining up with TRBD1. CDR1 is SGHTA, CDR2 FQGTGA, per germline. V was clipped by 3 bases and J by 4 bases; unmatched bases: 10. This CDR3 is built from 16 residues. CDR3 sequence reads: CASSFGGQGYSTEAFF. In nucleotides, the CDR3 is TGTGCCAGCAGCTTCGGAGGACAGGGCTATAGCACTGAAGCTTTCTTT.

This clone was recorded once. This chain uses TRBV28 with TRBJ1-2; TRBD1 matches at 9 bases. Germline V CDR1 and CDR2: MDHEN, SYDVKM. There are 14 residues in the CDR3. V shed 4 bases, J shed 2 bases, and the junction held 2 bases outside the gene matches. The CDR3 DNA reads as TGTGCCAGCAGTTCCGGGACAGGGAACTATGGCTACACCTTC. Its translation is CASSSGTGNYGYTF.

V is TRBV2 and J is TRBJ1-5; the match to TRBD1 covers 11 bases. The CDR3 length is 18 residues. J gave up 0 bases and V 4 bases, and 8 bases lay outside the gene matches. The germline V gene has CDR1 SNHLY and CDR2 FYNNEI. CDR3 in amino acids: CASSGTGGLADSNQPQHF. The CDR3 bases are TGTGCCAGCAGTGGGACAGGGGGCTTGGCGGATAGCAATCAGCCCCAGCATTTT.

V usage is TRBV5-1 and J usage is TRBJ1-3, with D unresolved. Germline CDR1 and CDR2: SGHRS and YFSETQ. V gave up 4 bases and J gave up 6 bases, with 14 bases separating them. The CDR3 runs to 14 residues. As DNA, the CDR3 is TGCGCCAGCAGCGTGGACGCTTCTACAAACACCATATATTTT. It codes for CASSVDASTNTIYF.

This chain connects TRBV6-5 to TRBJ1-2; 7 nucleotides align to TRBD1. Germline values: CDR1 MNHEY, CDR2 SVGAGI. The CDR3 has 16 amino acids. V gave up 4 bases and J gave up 4 bases; unmatched junction bases: 12. CDR3 protein: CASSLDRISLPYGYTF. The CDR3 DNA follows: TGTGCCAGCAGTTTGGACAGGATTAGCCTCCCCTATGGCTACACCTTC.

This rearrangement joins TRBV9 to TRBJ2-1; perhaps TRBD1 as D (6 bases). Germline CDR1 is SGDLS and CDR2 is YYNGEE. The V gene lost 0 bases and the J gene lost 4 bases, with 11 bases spanning the gap. CDR3 size: 15 residues. The DNA for the CDR3 is TGTGCCAGCAGCGTAGCTTGGACAGATTACAATGAGCAGTTCTTC. Translating it yields CASSVAWTDYNEQFF.

V is TRBV19 and J is TRBJ1-5; 9 bases agree with TRBD1. V was clipped by 5 bases and J by 0 bases; unmatched bases: 8. The CDR3 is made up of 17 amino acids. Per germline, CDR1 LNHDA and CDR2 SQIVND (reference sequence). The CDR3 coding sequence is TGTGCCAGTAGTTTCCGGGACAGGGCCTATAGCAATCAGCCCCAGCATTTT. It yields the protein CASSFRDRAYSNQPQHF. Variable domain in full (rest from reference TRBV19 and TRBJ1-5): DGGITQSPKYLFRKEGQNVTLSCEQNLNHDAMYWYRQDPGQGLRLIYYSQIVNDFQKGDIAEGYSVSREKKESFPLTVTSAQKNPTAFYLCASSFRDRAYSNQPQHFGDGTRLSIL.

This rearrangement joins TRBV30 to TRBJ2-1; 14 bases align to TRBD2. The V gene's germline CDR1 is GTSNPN and CDR2 SVGIG (reference sequence). CDR3 length: 14 amino acids. The J segment lost 12 bases and the V segment lost 3 bases, leaving 7 bases of the junction unmatched. Written as DNA, the CDR3 is TGTGCCTGGAGGGGGACTAGCGGGGGACTCCCGCAGTTCTTC. It encodes CAWRGTSGGLPQFF.

CDR3 in DNA: TGTGCCAGCAGGCGGACAGGGGGTAGGGATCAGCCCCAGCATTTT. The encoded protein is CASRRTGGRDQPQHF. The chain recombines TRBV6-6 with TRBJ1-5; TRBD1 aligns across 10 bases. There are 15 residues in the CDR3. After removal of 6 bases from V and 5 bases from J, the junction contained 7 bases not matched to a gene. CDR1 and CDR2 from the germline V gene are MNHNY and SVGAGI (reference sequence).

This chain joins TRBV6-1 and TRBJ1-1, with D tentatively TRBD1 (5 bases). Germline V lookup: CDR1 MNHNS, CDR2 SASEGT. Trimming removed 3 bases from V and 0 bases from J, with 8 bases in between. This CDR3 is 14 amino acids long. CDR3: CASSESRVNTEAFF. The DNA of the CDR3 is TGTGCCAGCAGTGAGTCCAGGGTGAACACTGAAGCTTTCTTT.

The CDR3 bases are TGTGCCAGCAGCAGACAGGGGGAAGGAGCTGAAGCTTTCTTT. This encodes CASSRQGEGAEAFF. The chain joins TRBV27 to TRBJ1-1, with 9 bases matching TRBD1. The CDR3 length is 14 residues. J was trimmed by 6 bases and V by 6 bases; bases with no gene match: 8. Germline V gene sequence: CDR1 MNHEY, CDR2 SMNVEV (reference sequence).